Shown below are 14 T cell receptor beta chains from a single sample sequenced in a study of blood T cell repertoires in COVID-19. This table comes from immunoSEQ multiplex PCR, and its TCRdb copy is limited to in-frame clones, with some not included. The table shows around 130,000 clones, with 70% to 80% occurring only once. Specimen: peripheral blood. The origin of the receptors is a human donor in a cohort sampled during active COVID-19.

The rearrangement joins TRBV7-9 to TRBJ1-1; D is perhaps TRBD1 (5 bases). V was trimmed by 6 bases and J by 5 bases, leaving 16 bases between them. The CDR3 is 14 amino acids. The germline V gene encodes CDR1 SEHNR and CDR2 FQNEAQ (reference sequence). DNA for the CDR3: TGTGCCAGCAGTTCGAACAGGCTGCGGACTGAAGCTTTCTTT. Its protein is CASSSNRLRTEAFF. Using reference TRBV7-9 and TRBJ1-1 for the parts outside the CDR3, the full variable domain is DTGVSQNPRHKITKRGQNVTFRCDPISEHNRLYWYRQTLGQGPEFLTYFQNEAQLEKSRLLSDRFSAERPKGSFSTLEIQRTEQGDSAMYLCASSSNRLRTEAFFGQGTRLTVV.

CDR3 sequence: CASSPPVNRGDTEAFF. The CDR3 nucleotides are TGTGCCAGCTCACCACCGGTTAACCGCGGCGACACTGAAGCTTTCTTT. This chain links TRBV18 with TRBJ1-1; D is uncertain. The CDR3 contains 16 residues. Trimming took off 0 bases at V and 3 bases at J, with 14 bases between the two ends. Germline V gives CDR1 KGHSH, CDR2 LQKENI.

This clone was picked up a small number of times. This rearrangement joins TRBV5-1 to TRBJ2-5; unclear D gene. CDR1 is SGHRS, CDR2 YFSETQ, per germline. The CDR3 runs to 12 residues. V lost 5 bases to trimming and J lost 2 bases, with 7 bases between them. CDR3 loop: CASSRSQETQYF. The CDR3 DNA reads TGCGCCAGCAGTCGGTCACAAGAGACCCAGTACTTC.

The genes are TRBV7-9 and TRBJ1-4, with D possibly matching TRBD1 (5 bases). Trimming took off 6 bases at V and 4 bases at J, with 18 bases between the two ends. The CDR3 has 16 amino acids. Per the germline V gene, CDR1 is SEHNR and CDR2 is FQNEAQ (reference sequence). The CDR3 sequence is CASSPWRGAGNEKLFF. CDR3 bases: TGTGCCAGCAGTCCCTGGCGGGGCGCGGGTAATGAAAAACTGTTTTTT.

The CDR3 DNA reads TGTGCCAGCAGTTCCAGGGCCCAGGGATCGAATCAGCCCCAGCATTTT. Its translation is CASSSRAQGSNQPQHF. V and J are TRBV6-5 and TRBJ1-5, with D perhaps matching TRBD1 (5 bases). Trimming shortened V by 4 bases and J by 4 bases, and 17 bases separated the two germline ends. The CDR3 spans 16 residues. In germline, CDR1 is MNHEY, CDR2 SVGAGI.

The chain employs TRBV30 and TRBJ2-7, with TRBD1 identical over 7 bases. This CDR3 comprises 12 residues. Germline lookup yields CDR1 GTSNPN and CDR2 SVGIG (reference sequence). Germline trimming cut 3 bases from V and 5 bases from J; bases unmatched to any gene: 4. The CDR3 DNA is TGTGCCTGGAGCCCAGGACAGGACGAGCAGTACTTC. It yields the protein CAWSPGQDEQYF.

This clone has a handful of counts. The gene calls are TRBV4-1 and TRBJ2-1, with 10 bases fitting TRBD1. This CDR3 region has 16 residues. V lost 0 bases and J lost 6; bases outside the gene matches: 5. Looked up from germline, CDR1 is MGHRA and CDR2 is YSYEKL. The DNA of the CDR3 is TGCGCCAGCAGCCAAGACCCGGGACAGGGGAGCAATGAGCAGTTCTTC. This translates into CASSQDPGQGSNEQFF.

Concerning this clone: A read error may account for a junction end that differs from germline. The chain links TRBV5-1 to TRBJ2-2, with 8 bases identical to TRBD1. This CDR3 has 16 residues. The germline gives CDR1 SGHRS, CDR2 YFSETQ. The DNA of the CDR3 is TGCGCCAGCACCTTGGCGGTGACAGGGGACACCGGGGAGCTGTTTTTT. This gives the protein CASTLAVTGDTGELFF.

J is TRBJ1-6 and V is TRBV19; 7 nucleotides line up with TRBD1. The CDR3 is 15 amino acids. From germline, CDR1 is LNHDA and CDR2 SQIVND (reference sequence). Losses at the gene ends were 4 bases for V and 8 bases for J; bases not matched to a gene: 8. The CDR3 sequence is CASSTTGVKDSPLHF. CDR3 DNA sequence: TGTGCCAGTAGTACAACAGGGGTGAAGGATTCACCCCTCCACTTT.

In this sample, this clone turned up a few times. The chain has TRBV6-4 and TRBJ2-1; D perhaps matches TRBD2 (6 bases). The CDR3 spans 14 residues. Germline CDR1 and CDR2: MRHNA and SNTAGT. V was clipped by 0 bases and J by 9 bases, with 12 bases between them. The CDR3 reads CASSDSTRGAEQFF. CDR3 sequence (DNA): TGTGCCAGCAGTGACTCGACGCGGGGCGCTGAGCAGTTCTTC.

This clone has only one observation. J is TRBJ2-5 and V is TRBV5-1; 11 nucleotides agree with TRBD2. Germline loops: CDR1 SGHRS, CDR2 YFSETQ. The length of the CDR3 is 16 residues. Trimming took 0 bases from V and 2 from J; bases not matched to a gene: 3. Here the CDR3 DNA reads TGCGCCAGCAGCTTGGCTAGCGGGGGGATACAAGAGACCCAGTACTTC. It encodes CASSLASGGIQETQYF.

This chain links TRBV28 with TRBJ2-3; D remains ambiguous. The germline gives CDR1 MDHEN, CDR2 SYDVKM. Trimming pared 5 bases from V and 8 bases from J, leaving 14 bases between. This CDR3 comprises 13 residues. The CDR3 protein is CASSISDMSTQYF. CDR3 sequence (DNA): TGTGCCAGCAGTATCTCAGACATGAGTACGCAGTATTTT.

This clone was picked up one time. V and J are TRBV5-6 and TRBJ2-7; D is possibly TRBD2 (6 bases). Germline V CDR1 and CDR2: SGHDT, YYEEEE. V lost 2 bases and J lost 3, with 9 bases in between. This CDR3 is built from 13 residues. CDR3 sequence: CASSFGGIYEQYF. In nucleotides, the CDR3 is TGTGCCAGCAGCTTCGGCGGGATCTACGAGCAGTACTTC.

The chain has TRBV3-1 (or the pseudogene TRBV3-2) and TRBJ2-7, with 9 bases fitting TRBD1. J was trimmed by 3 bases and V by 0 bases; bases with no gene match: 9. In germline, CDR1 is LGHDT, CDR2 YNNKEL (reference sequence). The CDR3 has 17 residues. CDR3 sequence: CASSQDLGDRVFYEQYF. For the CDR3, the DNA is TGTGCCAGCAGCCAAGATTTGGGGGACAGGGTCTTCTACGAGCAGTACTTC.